This T cell receptor (beta chain) emerged from a study of T cell changes during pregnancy in multiple sclerosis (dated by TCRdb to between 2018 and 2020). Study-level background: The study looked at changes in the T cell repertoire across pregnancy in women with multiple sclerosis.

A word on this clone: It lacks a known antigen. Nothing much larger sits one base from this clone, and base qualities are not available.

The germline V gene (reference sequence) provides CDR1 GTSNPN and CDR2 SVGIG. Spanning cysteine to phenylalanine, the CDR3 consists of 13 amino acids. Only CDR3 DNA is held: 39 bases, read in frame from base 1. Trimming removed 4 bases from V and 5 bases from J, leaving 14 bases between the germline ends. Libraries were built with the immunoSEQ multiplex PCR assay. As stored in TCRdb, this immuneACCESS dataset retains in-frame rearrangements with V and J assigned. A fraction of the clones does not appear; measured against another copy, unresolved V genes explain less than half of the discrepancy, and the remainder lacks a known reason. Present in this sample are around 67,000 clones, around 90% of which were seen just once. Of the sample, around a tenth falls within the top ten clones.

The source was peripheral blood, collected after pregnancy. The TCR was taken from a female donor in good health, enrolled as a control in a pregnancy study. Recombination joined TRBV30 with TRBJ1-1; the D region possibly corresponds to TRBD1 (5 bases align). The CDR3 here reads CAWTPAGGTEAFF. The DNA sequence reads TGTGCCTGGACCCCGGCGGGGGGGACTGAAGCTTTCTTT.